Listed here are 6 T cell receptor beta chains from one sample, sequenced in a study of post-analysis software for immune sequencing data. The study's findings and limits: There were five TRBV segments more frequent in patients than controls, and TRBV5-6, TRBV5-1 and TRBV20-1 were among them.

Sequencing libraries made from TCR beta cDNA carried unique molecular identifiers. From the PCR reads, TCRdb called clonotypes with MiXCR, one entry per CDR3 protein. This table has approximately 350,000 distinct CDR3 sequences, about a third appearing once. Their target antigens are unknown. The sequencing input was blood. Receptors originate from a girl aged 5-17 years with multiple sclerosis.

There are many counts of this clonotype. This chain joins TRBV4-1 and TRBJ2-1; either TRBD1 or TRBD2 may fit D (7 bases each). The CDR3 runs to 16 residues. V lost 3 bases, J lost 6 bases, and 18 bases lay in between. Germline CDR1 reads MGHRA; CDR2 reads YSYEKL. The CDR3 spells CASSHQGGSGSNEQFF. In nucleotides, the CDR3 is TGCGCCAGCAGCCACCAGGGGGGGAGTGGATCCAATGAGCAGTTCTTC.

In its sample, this clonotype was seen a few times. The rearrangement uses TRBV12-3 or TRBV12-4 and TRBJ1-2; 7 positions agree with TRBD1. The CDR3 is 14 residues long. V trimming: 7 bases; J trimming: 4 bases; junction bases outside the gene matches: 9. CDR3 sequence reads: CASKPRGGLYGYTF. In DNA form, the CDR3 reads TGTGCCAGCAAACCAAGAGGGGGCCTCTATGGCTACACCTTC.

This clonotype was seen a few times. V and J are TRBV5-1 and TRBJ2-5; 10 bases are a match to TRBD2. The ends lost 4 bases at V and 3 bases at J; junction bases unmatched: 9. The V gene's germline CDR1 is SGHRS and CDR2 YFSETQ. The CDR3 runs 16 residues. The CDR3 region is CASSPGASGGEETQYF. CDR3 bases: TGCGCCAGCAGCCCTGGAGCTAGCGGGGGTGAAGAGACCCAGTACTTC.

This clonotype was observed once. The chain couples TRBV20-1 to TRBJ2-1; D gene ambiguous. The CDR3 contains 12 residues. The V end lost 2 bases, the J end lost 8 bases, and 10 bases lay between the germline ends. Germline assignment: CDR1 DFQATT and CDR2 SNEGSKA (reference sequence). The CDR3 protein is CSARPHFDEQFF. The CDR3 nucleotides read TGCAGTGCTAGACCCCATTTCGATGAGCAGTTCTTC.

Of note for this clonotype: This may be a read error: a much more frequent sequence differs by one nucleotide. The chain links TRBV29-1 to TRBJ2-5, with D tentatively TRBD2 (7 bases). CDR1 SQVTM and CDR2 ANQGSEA come from the germline V gene. Trimming pared 7 bases from V and 9 bases from J, leaving 18 bases between. The CDR3 contains 12 residues. The chain's CDR3 is CSGWEGGGSQYF. The CDR3 nucleotides read TGCAGCGGTTGGGAGGGGGGAGGGTCCCAGTACTTC.

Here the CDR3 DNA reads TGTGCCAGCAGCGGATCGACAGGGGGCGCACTGAATGAGCAGTACTTC. It translates to CASSGSTGGALNEQYF. The chain is built from TRBV9 and TRBJ2-7; 10 bases match TRBD1. The trim removed 3 bases at V and 7 bases at J, leaving 13 bases unmatched. Germline V CDR1 and CDR2: SGDLS, YYNGEE. The CDR3 spans 16 residues.